This TCR beta chain was profiled in a study of T cell repertoires in cytomegalovirus infection (dated by TCRdb to about 2019). In the study overall: Recently identified HLA-C-restricted CMV epitopes, whose presentation resists viral immunomodulation, were targeted by peptide stimulations together with well-studied HLA-B-restricted epitopes. Donor HLA type was relevant to the analysis, because carriage of CMV infection together with the matching HLA type was indicated by public TCR beta signatures. On the study overall, not on this receptor specifically: The ex vivo response was dominated by HLA-C-restricted CMV-specific TCR beta clonotypes, which also provided the single most frequent clonotype in two of eight donors. Carriers of CMV infection plus the relevant HLA type were discriminated by the cumulative frequency of public TCR beta family members in the study cohort and in an independent approximately 360-donor cohort.

Sequences LGHNA (CDR1) and YSLEER (CDR2) are obtained from the germline V gene. The CDR3 runs 15 amino acids, cysteine and phenylalanine included. The CDR3 DNA has 45 bases and is translated from base 1. Trimming takes 0 bases from V and 4 bases from J, and the germline ends sit 12 bases apart. The treatment or condition label corresponds to: in vitro stimulation with specific CMV peptide epitopes to enrich CMV-specific T cells. TCRdb names Illumina HiSeq 1500 as the instrument used. TCRdb trimmed the raw reads at Q25, called clones with MiXCR and kept productive beta chains. One record per CDR3 amino acid sequence lists the most common genes and DNA. The sample table holds some 800,000 distinct CDR3 sequences, of which almost 30% were seen once. The ten largest clones represent about an eighth of the sample. Of note for this clonotype: Its antigen is still unknown. No much larger clone is present one base from it, and per-base qualities are unavailable.

The chain is made from TRBV4-3 and TRBJ2-5, with TRBD2 as a weak D call on 6 bases. The sequencing used cultured CD8+ T cells from PBMCs, collected from culture after CMV antigen stimulation. This TCR came from a human donor in good health (CMV status not recorded). Some clones in this sample may be carry-over from other donors' samples. The bases read TGCGCCAGCAGCCAAGATCTAGCGTCGGGAGAGACCCAGTACTTC. This gives the protein CASSQDLASGETQYF.